This T cell receptor beta chain comes out of a study of breast tumors, draining lymph nodes, adjacent tissues. Germline CDR1 LNHNV, CDR2 YYDKDF (reference sequence). Deletions cut 1 base from V and 4 bases from J, with 8 bases between. The CDR3 loop spans 14 amino acids. Study-wide results and limits: Findings are consistent with lymph node origin and intratumoral expansion of most tumor T cells. Tumor repertoires ranked between lymph nodes and nontumor tissue in diversity, with V and J gene preferences. Data only fit, rather than demonstrated, lymph node origin of most tumor T cells.

In this sample, this clonotype is medium-sized. Its antigen is not known. In TCRdb, the multiplex PCR reads were re-called with MiXCR into one record per CDR3 protein. The sample carries 13,000 to 15,000 distinct CDR3 sequences, roughly 48% recorded once. This TCR was recovered from a female donor with breast cancer. Some clones in this sample may be carry-over from other donors' samples. The rearrangement joins TRBV15 to TRBJ1-3; D unresolved. The sample consisted of tumor-adjacent breast tissue. CDR3 sequence reads: CATSRASGGNTIYF. The DNA of the CDR3 is TGTGCCACCAGCAGAGCATCGGGGGGAAACACCATATATTTT.